This T cell receptor beta chain derives from a study of response to subunit inactivated influenza vaccine (dated by TCRdb to between 2018 and 2020). In the study overall: Deep quantitative T cell receptor repertoire profiling was used in the study to track responses to a trivalent subunit inactivated influenza vaccine. Results the study describes overall, beyond this receptor: The authors proposed that each seasonal influenza vaccination may bring in only a limited number of new T cells.

The CDR3, cysteine through phenylalanine, is 16 amino acids long. Only CDR3 DNA is held: 48 bases, read in frame from base 1. Trimming accounts for 4 bases at V and 10 bases at J, while the number of junction bases matched to no gene is 10. Via the germline V gene (reference sequence), CDR1 is GTSNPN and CDR2 SVGIG. The receptor library was made with RT-PCR. TCRdb names Illumina HiSeq 2500 as the instrument used. TCRdb reanalyzed the raw reads on its own, using fastp at Q25 for trimming and MiXCR for clone calling, and kept in-frame beta chains. Identical CDR3 protein sequences are pooled into one entry, listed with their most common genes and DNA. This sample is represented by about half a million distinct CDR3 sequences; roughly 8.2% of them were singletons. The top ten hold about an eighth of the sample. About this clonotype: Its antigen target is currently unknown. Per-base qualities were not stored, and no clone one base away is much larger.

The TCR comes from a man aged 50 to 69 who received an inactivated influenza vaccine. Donor details come from another sample of the same person, matched by shared clones. The sequence links TRBV30 to TRBJ2-1, and 16 junctional nucleotides match TRBD2. Source: PBMCs from blood, taken roughly 24 months after vaccination. The CDR3 corresponds to CAWTKIGTSGGGEQFF. In nucleotide form, the sequence is TGTGCCTGGACAAAAATCGGGACTAGCGGGGGGGGAGAGCAGTTCTTC.